This T cell receptor beta chain was identified during a study of T cells in narcolepsy. The study's findings and limits: Autoreactive clonotypes reportedly recurred in blood of same and different patients, not controls.

Assay used: immunoSEQ multiplex PCR; TCRdb lists only in-frame clones, some missing. The data hold tens of thousands of clones, with about 85% observed a single time. The CDR3 has 14 amino acids. Per the germline V gene, CDR1 is SGHRS and CDR2 is YFSETQ. With 4 bases removed from V and 6 bases from J, the gap between germline ends came to 16 bases. With regard to this clone: Its cognate antigen is unknown.

The genes are TRBV5-1 and TRBJ1-1, with a weak D call TRBD1 (5 bases). This clonotype originated in a human donor with narcolepsy. The sample consisted of CD45RA- memory CD4+ T cells from PBMCs. This CDR3 is CASSPGTEWPEAFF. The CDR3 region has the DNA TGCGCCAGCAGCCCGGGGACGGAATGGCCTGAAGCTTTCTTT.